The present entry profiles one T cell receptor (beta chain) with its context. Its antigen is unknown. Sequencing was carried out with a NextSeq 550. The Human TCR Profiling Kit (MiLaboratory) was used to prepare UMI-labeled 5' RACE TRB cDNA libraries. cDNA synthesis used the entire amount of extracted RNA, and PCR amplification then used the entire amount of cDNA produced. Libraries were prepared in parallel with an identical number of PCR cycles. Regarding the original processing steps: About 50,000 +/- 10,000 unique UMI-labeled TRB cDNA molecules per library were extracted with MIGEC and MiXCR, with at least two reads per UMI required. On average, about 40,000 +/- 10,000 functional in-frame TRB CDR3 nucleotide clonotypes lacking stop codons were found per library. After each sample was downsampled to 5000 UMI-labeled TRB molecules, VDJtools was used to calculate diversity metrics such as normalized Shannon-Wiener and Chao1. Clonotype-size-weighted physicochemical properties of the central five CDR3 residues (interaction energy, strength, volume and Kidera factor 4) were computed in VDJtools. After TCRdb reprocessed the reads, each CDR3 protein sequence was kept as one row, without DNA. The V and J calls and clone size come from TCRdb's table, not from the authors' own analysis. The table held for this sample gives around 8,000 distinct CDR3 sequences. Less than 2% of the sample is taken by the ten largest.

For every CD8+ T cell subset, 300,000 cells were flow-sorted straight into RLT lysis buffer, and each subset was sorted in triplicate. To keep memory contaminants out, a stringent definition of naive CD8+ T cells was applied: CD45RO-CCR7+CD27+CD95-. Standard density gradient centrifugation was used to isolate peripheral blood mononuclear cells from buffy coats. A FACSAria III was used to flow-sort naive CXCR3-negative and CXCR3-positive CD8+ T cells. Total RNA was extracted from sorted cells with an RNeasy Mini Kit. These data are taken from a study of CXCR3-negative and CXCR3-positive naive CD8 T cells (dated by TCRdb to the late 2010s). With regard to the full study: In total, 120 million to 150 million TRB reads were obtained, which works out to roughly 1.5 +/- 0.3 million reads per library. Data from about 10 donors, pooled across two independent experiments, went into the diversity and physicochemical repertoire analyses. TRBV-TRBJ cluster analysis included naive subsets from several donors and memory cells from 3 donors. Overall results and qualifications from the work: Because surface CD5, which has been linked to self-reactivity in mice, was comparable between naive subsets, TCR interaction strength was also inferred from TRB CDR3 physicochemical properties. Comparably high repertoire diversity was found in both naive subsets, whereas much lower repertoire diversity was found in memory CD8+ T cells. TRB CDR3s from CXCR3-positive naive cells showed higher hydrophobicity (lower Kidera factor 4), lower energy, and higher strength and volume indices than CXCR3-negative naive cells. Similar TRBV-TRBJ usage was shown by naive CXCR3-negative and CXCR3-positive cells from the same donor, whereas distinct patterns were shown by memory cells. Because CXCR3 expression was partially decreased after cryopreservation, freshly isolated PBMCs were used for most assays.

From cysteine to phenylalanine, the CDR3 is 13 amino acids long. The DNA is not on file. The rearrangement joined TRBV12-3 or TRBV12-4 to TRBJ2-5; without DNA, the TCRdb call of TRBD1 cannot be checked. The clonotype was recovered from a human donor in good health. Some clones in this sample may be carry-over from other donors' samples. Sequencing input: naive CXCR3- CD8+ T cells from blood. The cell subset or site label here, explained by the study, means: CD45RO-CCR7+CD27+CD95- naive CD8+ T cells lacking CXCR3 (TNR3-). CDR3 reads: CASSPVGVETQYF.